This TCR beta chain was profiled in a study of cytomegalovirus exposure and HLA in healthy donors. Study findings and constraints: Available immune exposure information was restricted to CMV serostatus only. Further analysis was carried out later, and it showed several of the most significant clusters appearing linked to common viral pathogens.

Per the germline V gene, CDR1 is SEHNR and CDR2 is FQNEAQ (reference sequence). With V trimmed by 2 bases and J by 4 bases, 5 bases remained unmatched. The CDR3 spans 14 residues. This clone was recorded once. Its target is not known. PCR primers comprised 60 Vbeta and 13 Jbeta primers. Sequencing used immunoSEQ multiplex PCR; TCRdb keeps in-frame clones, though not all of them. Of approximately 200,000 clones listed, 82% are singletons. This TCR came from a boy under 10 years old in good health and CMV-seronegative. Material: PBMCs. The V call is TRBV7-9, the J call TRBJ2-7; 7 bases agree with TRBD1. In DNA form, the CDR3 reads TGTGCCAGCAGCTTACTGGGACAGCCTTACGAGCAGTACTTC. Translated: CASSLLGQPYEQYF.